This T cell receptor beta chain came from a study of cytomegalovirus exposure and HLA in healthy donors. Study-wide results and limits: Association with HLA alleles at 0.05 false discovery rate was found for around 17,000 TCR beta sequences in a later analysis. Being productive about 87% or about 30% of the time was typical of most TCR beta V segments in an earlier analysis.

Concerning this clone itself: Its cognate antigen is unknown.

With 60 Vbeta and 13 Jbeta primers, the PCR was carried out. Profiling relied on immunoSEQ multiplex PCR, and the TCRdb table lists in-frame clones only, not all of them. In all, the sample yields 150,000 or so clones. The receptor's source is a woman between 45 and 60 years old in good health and CMV-seronegative. The source material was PBMCs.

CDR3 sequence: CASSHYRASNNEQFF. DNA of the CDR3: TGCGCCAGCAGCCACTACAGGGCATCGAACAATGAGCAGTTCTTC. The chain employs TRBV4-1 and TRBJ2-1; D is perhaps TRBD1 (6 bases). Germline CDR1 and CDR2: MGHRA and YSYEKL. V was pared by 3 bases and J by 5 bases, with 14 bases between. The length of the CDR3 is 15 residues.